The rows below give T cell receptor beta chains drawn from one sample of a study of blood T cell repertoires in COVID-19. The protocol was immunoSEQ multiplex PCR, while the TCRdb copy is restricted to in-frame clones and leaves out a portion. Found here are roughly 200,000 clones, 82% of them singletons; the top ten hold about 5%. The sequenced sample was PBMCs or T cells enriched from blood (not recorded which). These receptors were taken from an older woman with acute COVID-19. The CDR3 runs from the conserved cysteine through the conserved F or W. D genes are given only for firm matches. Expanded clones are given a class, and other clones once, few, many or no size at all.

TRBJ2-6 | TRBV3-1/TRBV3-2 | 18 | . | once | TGTGCCAGCAGCTCATCCATCGTTAGACAGGCTGGGGCCAACGTCCTGACTTTC | CASSSSIVRQAGANVLTF
TRBJ2-6 | TRBV4-3 | 19 | . | . | TGCGCCAGCAGCCGAGTAGTGGGGGGGCCCCCCTCTGGGGCCAACGTCCTGACTTTC | CASSRVVGGPPSGANVLTF
TRBJ1-1 | TRBV3-1/TRBV3-2 | 15 | . | . | TGTGCCAGCAGCCAACCACTTTCCGGGACAACTGAAGCTTTCTTT | CASSQPLSGTTEAFF
TRBJ2-5 | TRBV12-5 | 16 | . | . | TGTGCTAGTGGTTTGGTCCTCCCTAACCGCCAAGAGACCCAGTACTTC | CASGLVLPNRQETQYF
TRBJ1-2 | TRBV27 | 13 | . | . | TGTGCCAGCAGTTTACAGGGCCCAGGTGGCTACACCTTC | CASSLQGPGGYTF
TRBJ2-2 | TRBV4-1 | 16 | TRBD2 | . | TGCGCCAGCAGCCCGATGGGACTAGCGAACACCGGGGAGCTGTTTTTT | CASSPMGLANTGELFF
TRBJ1-1 | TRBV6-1 | 15 | TRBD1 | . | TGTGCCAGCAGTGCCGGGACAGGGGGAGTCACTGAAGCTTTCTTT | CASSAGTGGVTEAFF
TRBJ2-5 | TRBV2 | 14 | . | few | TGTGCCAGCAGGGAGGGACAGACTCAAGAGACCCAGTACTTC | CASREGQTQETQYF
TRBJ1-2 | TRBV18 | 13 | . | . | TGTGCCAGCTCACCGCGGACAGACTATGGCTACACCTTC | CASSPRTDYGYTF
TRBJ2-1 | TRBV7-2 | 14 | . | . | TGTGCCAGCGGGCCTTCGCCAGCTTACAATGAGCAGTTCTTC | CASGPSPAYNEQFF
TRBJ2-1 | TRBV4-2 | 15 | . | once | TGTGCCAGCAGCCAAGCCCGGGAGACGCAGAATGAGCAGTTCTTC | CASSQARETQNEQFF
TRBJ1-1 | TRBV28 | 16 | TRBD1 | . | TGTGCCAGCAGCATCTCCGGGACAGGGGCCCCTACTGAAGCTTTCTTT | CASSISGTGAPTEAFF
TRBJ1-1 | TRBV7-2 | 14 | TRBD1 | . | TGTGCCAGCAGCCCGCGGACAGGGCACACTGAAGCTTTCTTT | CASSPRTGHTEAFF
TRBJ1-2 | TRBV7-2 | 15 | . | few | TGTGCCAGCAGCTTAACAAGGGGCGCCGGAAGTGGCTACACCTTC | CASSLTRGAGSGYTF
TRBJ1-5 | TRBV18 | 15 | TRBD1 | . | TGTGCCAGCTCAACAGGGGGGATATTAAATCAGCCCCAGCATTTT | CASSTGGILNQPQHF
TRBJ2-1 | TRBV7-9 | 12 | TRBD2 | many | TGTGCCAGCAGCGACCTGACTAGCGAGCAGTTCTTC | CASSDLTSEQFF
TRBJ2-7 | TRBV11-2 | 14 | TRBD2 | . | TGTGCCAGCAGAACCGGGACTAGCGGTTACGAGCAGTACTTC | CASRTGTSGYEQYF
TRBJ2-1 | TRBV24-1 | 16 | . | few | TGTGCCACCAGTGAGGGCGGACGGGGCTCCTACAATGAGCAGTTCTTC | CATSEGGRGSYNEQFF
TRBJ2-2 | TRBV7-9 | 16 | TRBD2 | . | TGTGCCAGCAGCTCTAAGCGGGGGAAGTACACCGGGGAGCTGTTTTTT | CASSSKRGKYTGELFF
TRBJ1-1 | TRBV10-2 | 11 | . | . | TGCGCCAGCGGAGAGGACACTGAAGCTTTCTTT | CASGEDTEAFF
TRBJ2-3 | TRBV3-1/TRBV3-2 | 13 | . | . | TGTGCCAGCAGCCAAATGGCAACAGATACGCAGTATTTT | CASSQMATDTQYF
TRBJ2-1 | TRBV29-1 | 15 | TRBD1 | . | TGCAGCGCTACCGACTCCGGGGACAGCTACAATGAGCAGTTCTTC | CSATDSGDSYNEQFF
TRBJ2-5 | TRBV3-1/TRBV3-2 | 14 | TRBD2 | . | TGTGCCAGCAGCCGGGGGGGAGGGGAAGAGACCCAGTACTTC | CASSRGGGEETQYF
TRBJ2-2 | TRBV18 | 15 | . | . | TGTGCCAGCTCACAACTGCAGGGTAGCACCGGGGAGCTGTTTTTT | CASSQLQGSTGELFF
TRBJ1-2 | TRBV3-1/TRBV3-2 | 12 | . | . | TGTGCCAGCAGCCCGAGTCGCTATGGCTACACCTTC | CASSPSRYGYTF
TRBJ1-4 | TRBV7-9 | 16 | . | . | TGTGCCAGCAGAGAACCGCCGGACAGTAGTTTTGGAAAACTGTTTTTT | CASREPPDSSFGKLFF
TRBJ2-7 | TRBV7-8 | 17 | TRBD2 | . | TGTGCCAGCAGCTTAGGGACTAGCGGGCCCAGCTCCTACGAGCAGTACTTC | CASSLGTSGPSSYEQYF
TRBJ2-2 | TRBV10-1 | 13 | . | . | TGCGCCAGCAGCTTCGGTAGCACCGGGGAGCTGTTTTTT | CASSFGSTGELFF
TRBJ2-3 | TRBV5-1 | 15 | TRBD2 | . | TGCGCCAGCAGGCCCAGCGGGAGTGGGGCAGATACGCAGTATTTT | CASRPSGSGADTQYF
TRBJ2-6 | TRBV5-4 | 15 | . | . | TGTGCCAGCAGCCAACAGAGCTCTGGGGCCAACGTCCTGACTTTC | CASSQQSSGANVLTF
TRBJ1-1 | TRBV9 | 13 | TRBD1 | few | TGTGCCAGCAGCGTCCAGGGGGACACTGAAGCTTTCTTT | CASSVQGDTEAFF
TRBJ1-4 | TRBV27 | 14 | . | . | TGTGCCAGCAGTTTACAGGTTTCTAATGAAAAACTGTTTTTT | CASSLQVSNEKLFF
TRBJ1-2 | TRBV5-6 | 14 | TRBD1 | few | TGTGCCAGCAGCCCGACAGGGGGGTACGGGGGCTACACCTTC | CASSPTGGYGGYTF
TRBJ1-5 | TRBV7-2 | 14 | TRBD1 | . | TGTGCCAGCAGCTTACAGGGGGCTAAGCAGCCCCAGCATTTT | CASSLQGAKQPQHF
TRBJ1-2 | TRBV3-1/TRBV3-2 | 15 | TRBD1 | few | TGTGCCAGCAGCCACCCGGGACAGCTACCCTATGGCTACACCTTC | CASSHPGQLPYGYTF
TRBJ1-2 | TRBV24-1 | 14 | TRBD1 | once | TGTGCCACGGGGACAGGGACGGCCAGCGGCGGCTACACCTTC | CATGTGTASGGYTF
TRBJ2-3 | TRBV11-2 | 16 | TRBD2 | . | TGTGCCAGCAGCCCGATGGATAGCGGGATAACAGATACGCAGTATTTT | CASSPMDSGITDTQYF
TRBJ1-4 | TRBV28 | 13 | . | . | TGTGCCAGCACCAGGGGAATGGGTGAAAAACTGTTTTTT | CASTRGMGEKLFF
TRBJ1-1 | TRBV28 | 15 | . | few | TGTGCCAGCAGTTTCGAAAACAGGGACAACACTGAAGCTTTCTTT | CASSFENRDNTEAFF
TRBJ1-4 | TRBV7-2 | 16 | . | . | TGTGCCAGCAGCTTAGGTCCAACGGGACTAACAGGCGGACTGTTTTTT | CASSLGPTGLTGGLFF
TRBJ1-4 | TRBV4-1 | 15 | . | few | TGCGCCAGCAGCCTCGAGAACGCGGCCAATGAAAAACTGTTTTTT | CASSLENAANEKLFF
TRBJ2-1 | TRBV7-6 | 17 | TRBD2 | . | TGTGCCAGCAGCCACAACCCGGGACTAGCCTCCTACAATGAGCAGTTCTTC | CASSHNPGLASYNEQFF